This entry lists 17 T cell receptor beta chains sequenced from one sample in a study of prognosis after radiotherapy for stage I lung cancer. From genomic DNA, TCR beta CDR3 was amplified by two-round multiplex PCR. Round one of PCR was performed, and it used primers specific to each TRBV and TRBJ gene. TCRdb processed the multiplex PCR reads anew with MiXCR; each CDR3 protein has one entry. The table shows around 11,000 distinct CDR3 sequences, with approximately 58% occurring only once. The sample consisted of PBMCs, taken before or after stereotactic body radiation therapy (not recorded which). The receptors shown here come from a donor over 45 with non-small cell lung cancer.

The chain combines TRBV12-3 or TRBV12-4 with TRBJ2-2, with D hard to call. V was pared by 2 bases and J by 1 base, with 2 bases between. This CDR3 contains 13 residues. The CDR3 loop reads CASSLRNTGELFF. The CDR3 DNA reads TGTGCCAGCAGTTTAAGGAACACCGGGGAGCTGTTTTTT.

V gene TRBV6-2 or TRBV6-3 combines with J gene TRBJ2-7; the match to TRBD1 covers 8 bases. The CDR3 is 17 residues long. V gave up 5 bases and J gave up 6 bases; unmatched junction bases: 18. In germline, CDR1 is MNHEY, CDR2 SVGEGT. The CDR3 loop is CASSEYVTGVRALEQYF. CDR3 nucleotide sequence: TGTGCCAGCAGTGAATATGTGACAGGGGTCAGAGCTCTCGAGCAGTACTTC.

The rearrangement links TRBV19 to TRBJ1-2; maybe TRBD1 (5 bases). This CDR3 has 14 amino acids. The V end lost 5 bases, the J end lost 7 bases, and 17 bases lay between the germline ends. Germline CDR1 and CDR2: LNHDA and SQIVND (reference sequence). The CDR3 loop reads CASSRQWSTCGYTF. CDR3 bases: TGTGCCAGTAGTCGACAGTGGTCCACGTGTGGCTACACCTTC.

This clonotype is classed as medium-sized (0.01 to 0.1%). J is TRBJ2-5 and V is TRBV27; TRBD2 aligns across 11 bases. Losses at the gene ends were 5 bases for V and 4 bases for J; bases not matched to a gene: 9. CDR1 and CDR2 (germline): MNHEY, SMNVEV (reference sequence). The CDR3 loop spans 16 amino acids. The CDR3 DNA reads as TGTGCCAGCAGTCAACTAGCGGGGGAAGGACGAGAGACCCAGTACTTC. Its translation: CASSQLAGEGRETQYF.

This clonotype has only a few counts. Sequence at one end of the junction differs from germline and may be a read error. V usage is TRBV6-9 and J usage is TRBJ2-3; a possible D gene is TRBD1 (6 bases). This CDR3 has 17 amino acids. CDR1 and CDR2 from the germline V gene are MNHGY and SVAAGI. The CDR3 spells CASSYTPWTAYTDTQYF. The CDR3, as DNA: TGTGCCAGTAGTTACACTCCCTGGACAGCCTACACAGATACGCAGTATTTT.

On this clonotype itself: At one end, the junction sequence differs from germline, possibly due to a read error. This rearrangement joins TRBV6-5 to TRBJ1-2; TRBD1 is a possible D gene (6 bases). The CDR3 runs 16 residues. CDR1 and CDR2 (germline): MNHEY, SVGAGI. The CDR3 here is CAISYARTVGGYGYTF. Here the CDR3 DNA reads TGTGCCATCAGTTATGCTCGGACAGTGGGCGGCTATGGCTACACCTTC.

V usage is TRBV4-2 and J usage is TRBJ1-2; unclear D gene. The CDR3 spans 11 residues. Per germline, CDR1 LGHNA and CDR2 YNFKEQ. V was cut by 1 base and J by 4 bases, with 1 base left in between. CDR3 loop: CASSQGYGYTF. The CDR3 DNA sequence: TGTGCCAGCAGCCAAGGCTATGGCTACACCTTC.

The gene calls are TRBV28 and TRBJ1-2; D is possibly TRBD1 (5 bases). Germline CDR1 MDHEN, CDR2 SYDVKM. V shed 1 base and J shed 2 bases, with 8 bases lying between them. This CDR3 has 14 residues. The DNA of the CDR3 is TGTGCCAGCAGTTTATTTCCAGGGAACTATGGCTACACCTTC. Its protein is CASSLFPGNYGYTF.

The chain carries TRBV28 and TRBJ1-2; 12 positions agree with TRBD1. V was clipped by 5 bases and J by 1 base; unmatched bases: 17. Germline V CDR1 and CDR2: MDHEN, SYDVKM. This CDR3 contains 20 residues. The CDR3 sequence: CASSIYGTGGPGYYNYGYTF. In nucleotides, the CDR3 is TGTGCCAGCAGTATTTACGGGACAGGGGGCCCTGGGTACTATAACTATGGCTACACCTTC.

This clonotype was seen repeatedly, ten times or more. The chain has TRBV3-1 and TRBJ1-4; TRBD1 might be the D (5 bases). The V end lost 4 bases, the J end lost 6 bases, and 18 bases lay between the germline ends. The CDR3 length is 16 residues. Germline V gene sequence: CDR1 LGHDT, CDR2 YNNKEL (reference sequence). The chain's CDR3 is CASSPWSYQGDEKLFF. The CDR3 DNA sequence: TGTGCCAGCAGCCCATGGTCGTACCAGGGCGATGAAAAACTGTTTTTT.

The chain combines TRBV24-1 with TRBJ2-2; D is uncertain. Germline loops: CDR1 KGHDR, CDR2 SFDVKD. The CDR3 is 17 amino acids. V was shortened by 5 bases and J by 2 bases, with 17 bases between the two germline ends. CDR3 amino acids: CATSGALGTDNTGELFF. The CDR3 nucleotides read TGTGCCACCAGTGGGGCCTTAGGCACAGACAACACCGGGGAGCTGTTTTTT.

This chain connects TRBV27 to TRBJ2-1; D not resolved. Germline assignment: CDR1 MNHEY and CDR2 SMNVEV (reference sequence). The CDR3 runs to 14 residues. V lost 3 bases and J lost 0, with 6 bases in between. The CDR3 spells CASSLESSYNEQFF. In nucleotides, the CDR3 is TGTGCCAGCAGTTTGGAGAGCTCCTACAATGAGCAGTTCTTC.

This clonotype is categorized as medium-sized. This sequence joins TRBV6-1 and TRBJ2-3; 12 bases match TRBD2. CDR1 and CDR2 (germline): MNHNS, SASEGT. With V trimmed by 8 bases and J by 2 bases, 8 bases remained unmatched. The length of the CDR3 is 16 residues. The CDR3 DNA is TGTGCCAGCGCACCCGGACTAGCGGGAAACACAGATACGCAGTATTTT. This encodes CASAPGLAGNTDTQYF.

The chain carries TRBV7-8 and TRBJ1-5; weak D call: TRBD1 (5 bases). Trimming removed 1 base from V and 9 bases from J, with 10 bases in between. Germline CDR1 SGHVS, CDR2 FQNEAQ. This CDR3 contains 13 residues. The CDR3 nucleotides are TGTGCCAGCAGCTTAGTACAGGTGCGGCCCCAGCATTTT. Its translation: CASSLVQVRPQHF.

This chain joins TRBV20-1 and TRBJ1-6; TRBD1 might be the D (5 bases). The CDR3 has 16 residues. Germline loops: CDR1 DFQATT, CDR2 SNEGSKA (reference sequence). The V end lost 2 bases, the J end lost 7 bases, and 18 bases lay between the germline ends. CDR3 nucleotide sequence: TGCAGTGCTAGACCCGGGGGTGGGATCTCGAATTCACCCCTCCACTTT. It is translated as CSARPGGGISNSPLHF.

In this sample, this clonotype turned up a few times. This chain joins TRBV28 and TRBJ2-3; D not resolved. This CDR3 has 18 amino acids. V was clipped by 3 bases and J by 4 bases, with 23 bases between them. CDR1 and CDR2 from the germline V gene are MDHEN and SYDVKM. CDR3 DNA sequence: TGTGCCAGCAGTTTCCCCCCGTCAACAGTAGACGACCCAGATACGCAGTATTTT. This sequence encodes CASSFPPSTVDDPDTQYF.

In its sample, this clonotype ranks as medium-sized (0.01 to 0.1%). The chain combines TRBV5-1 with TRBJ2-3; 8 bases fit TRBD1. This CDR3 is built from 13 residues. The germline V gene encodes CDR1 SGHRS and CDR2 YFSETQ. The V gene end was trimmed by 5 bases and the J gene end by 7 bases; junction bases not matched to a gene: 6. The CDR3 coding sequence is TGCGCCAGCAGGAGAACAGGGGGAAATACGCAGTATTTT. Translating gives CASRRTGGNTQYF.